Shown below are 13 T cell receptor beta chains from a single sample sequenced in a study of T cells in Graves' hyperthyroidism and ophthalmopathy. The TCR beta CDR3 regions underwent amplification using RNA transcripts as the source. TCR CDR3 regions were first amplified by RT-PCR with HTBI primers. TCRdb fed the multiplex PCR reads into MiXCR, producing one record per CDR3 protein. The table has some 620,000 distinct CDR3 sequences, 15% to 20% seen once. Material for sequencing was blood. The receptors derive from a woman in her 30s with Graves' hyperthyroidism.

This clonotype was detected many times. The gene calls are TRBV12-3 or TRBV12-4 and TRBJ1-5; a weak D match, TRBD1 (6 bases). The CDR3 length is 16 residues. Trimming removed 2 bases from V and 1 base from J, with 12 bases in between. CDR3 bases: TGTGCCAGCAGTTTAAGGGGGGCGCGGAGCAATCAGCCCCAGCATTTT. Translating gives CASSLRGARSNQPQHF.

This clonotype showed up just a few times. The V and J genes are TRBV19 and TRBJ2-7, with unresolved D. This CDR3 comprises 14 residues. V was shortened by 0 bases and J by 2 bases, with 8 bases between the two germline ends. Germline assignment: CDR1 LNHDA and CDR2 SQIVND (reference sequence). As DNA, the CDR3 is TGTGCCAGTAGTATAGATCAATTTACCTACGAGCAGTACTTC. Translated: CASSIDQFTYEQYF. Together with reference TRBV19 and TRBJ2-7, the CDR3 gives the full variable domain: DGGITQSPKYLFRKEGQNVTLSCEQNLNHDAMYWYRQDPGQGLRLIYYSQIVNDFQKGDIAEGYSVSREKKESFPLTVTSAQKNPTAFYLCASSIDQFTYEQYFGPGTRLTVT.

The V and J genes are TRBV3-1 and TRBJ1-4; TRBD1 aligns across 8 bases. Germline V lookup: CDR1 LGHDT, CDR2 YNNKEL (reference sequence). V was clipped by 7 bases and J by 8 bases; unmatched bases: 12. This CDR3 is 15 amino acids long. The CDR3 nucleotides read TGTGCCAGCAACCGCGCGCAGGGGGCCAGAGAAAAACTGTTTTTT. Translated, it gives CASNRAQGAREKLFF.

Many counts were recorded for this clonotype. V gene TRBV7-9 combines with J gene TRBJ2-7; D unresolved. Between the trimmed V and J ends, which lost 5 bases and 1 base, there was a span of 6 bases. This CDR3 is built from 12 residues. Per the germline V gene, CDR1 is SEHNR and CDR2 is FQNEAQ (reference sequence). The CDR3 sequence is CASSQSSYEQYF. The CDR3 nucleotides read TGTGCCAGCAGCCAAAGTTCCTACGAGCAGTACTTC.

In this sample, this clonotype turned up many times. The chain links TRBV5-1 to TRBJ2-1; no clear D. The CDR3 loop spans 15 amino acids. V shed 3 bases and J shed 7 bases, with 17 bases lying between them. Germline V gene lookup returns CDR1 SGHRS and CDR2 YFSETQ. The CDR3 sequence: CASSYTVMLGNEQFF. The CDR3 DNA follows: TGCGCCAGCAGCTATACAGTGATGCTTGGGAATGAGCAGTTCTTC.

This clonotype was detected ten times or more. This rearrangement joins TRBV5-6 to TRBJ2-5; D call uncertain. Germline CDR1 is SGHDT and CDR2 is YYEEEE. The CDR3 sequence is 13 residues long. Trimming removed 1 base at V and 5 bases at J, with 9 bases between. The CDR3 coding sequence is TGTGCCAGCAGCTTGCAGGACGGGGAGACCCAGTACTTC. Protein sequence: CASSLQDGETQYF.

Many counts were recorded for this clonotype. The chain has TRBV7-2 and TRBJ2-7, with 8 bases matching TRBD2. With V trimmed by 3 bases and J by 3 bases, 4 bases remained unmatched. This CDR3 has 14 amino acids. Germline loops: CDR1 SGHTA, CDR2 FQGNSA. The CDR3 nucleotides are TGTGCCAGCAGCTTCGCAAGCGGGGGCTACGAGCAGTACTTC. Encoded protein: CASSFASGGYEQYF.

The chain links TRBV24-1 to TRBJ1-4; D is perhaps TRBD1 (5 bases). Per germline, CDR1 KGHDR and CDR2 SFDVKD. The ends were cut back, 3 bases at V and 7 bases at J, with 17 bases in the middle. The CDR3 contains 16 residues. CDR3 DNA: TGTGCCACCAGTGATCCGCTGGACTCCCAGGGTGAAAAACTGTTTTTT. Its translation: CATSDPLDSQGEKLFF.

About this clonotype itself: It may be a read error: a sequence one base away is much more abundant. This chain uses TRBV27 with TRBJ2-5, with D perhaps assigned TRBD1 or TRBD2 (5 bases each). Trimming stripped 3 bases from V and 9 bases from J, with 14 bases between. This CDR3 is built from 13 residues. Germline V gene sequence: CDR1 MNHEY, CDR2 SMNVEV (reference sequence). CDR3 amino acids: CASSFRGVEAQYF. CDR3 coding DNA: TGTGCCAGCAGTTTTAGGGGTGTGGAGGCCCAGTACTTC.

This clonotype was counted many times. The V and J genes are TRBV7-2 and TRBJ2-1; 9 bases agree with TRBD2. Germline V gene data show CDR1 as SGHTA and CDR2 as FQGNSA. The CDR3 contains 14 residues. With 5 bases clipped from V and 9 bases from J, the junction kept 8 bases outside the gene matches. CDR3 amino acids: CASSLVAGEGEQFF. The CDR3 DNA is TGTGCCAGCAGCCTAGTAGCGGGAGAGGGTGAGCAGTTCTTC.

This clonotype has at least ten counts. CDR3 residues: CASSRGVTREQFF. The CDR3 nucleotides are TGTGCCAGCAGCCGAGGGGTGACGAGAGAGCAGTTCTTC. The chain combines TRBV7-8 with TRBJ2-1; D tentatively fits TRBD1 or TRBD2 (5 bases each). Germline V gene sequence: CDR1 SGHVS, CDR2 FQNEAQ. Deletions cut 5 bases from V and 10 bases from J, with 15 bases between. CDR3 length: 13 residues.

Here the CDR3 reads CASSSETGLTEAFF. CDR3 in DNA: TGTGCCAGCAGTTCTGAAACAGGGCTCACTGAAGCTTTCTTT. This sequence joins TRBV12-3 or TRBV12-4 and TRBJ1-1; D perhaps matches TRBD1 (6 bases). The CDR3 has 14 residues. V lost 4 bases, J lost 4 bases, and 13 bases lay in between.

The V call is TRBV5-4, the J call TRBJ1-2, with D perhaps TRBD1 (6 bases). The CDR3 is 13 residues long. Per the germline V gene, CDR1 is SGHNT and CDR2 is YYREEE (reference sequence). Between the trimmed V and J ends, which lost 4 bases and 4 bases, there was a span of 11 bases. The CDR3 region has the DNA TGTGCCAGCAGCCCCAGGGGCCTCTATGGCTACACCTTC. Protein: CASSPRGLYGYTF.